The T cell receptor beta chain under discussion was sequenced for a study of CD8 T cells in Susac syndrome. Background on the study: There were Susac syndrome patients who were therapy-naive at blood draw, others on corticosteroids, and others on intravenous immunoglobulin alone.

RNA, at about 0.45 to 1 ug, was reverse transcribed with random hexamers. TCRdb analysed the immunoSEQ multiplex PCR reads with MiXCR anew, one entry per CDR3 protein. Of about 170,000 distinct CDR3 sequences detected, about 96% appear once; the ten largest clones hold 0.1% to 0.15%. The recently defined diagnostic criteria for definite or probable disease were met by the Susac syndrome patients. FACS enriched CD8+ TEMRA cells, while bulk CD8+ and CD4+ were negatively isolated. Study-level points and caveats: CD4+ T cell repertoires in Susac syndrome exhibited no evidence of clonal expansion.

Germline V gene data show CDR1 as SQVTM and CDR2 as ANQGSEA. Unmatched junction bases numbered 4, after V lost 4 bases and J lost 4 bases. CDR3 size: 13 residues. Turning to this clonotype: Its antigen is not known.

Sequenced sample: CD4+ T cells from PBMCs. The V and J genes are TRBV29-1 and TRBJ2-1, with TRBD1 matching over 7 bases. This clonotype originated in a human donor with Susac syndrome. The CDR3 DNA reads TGCAGCGTTGCAGGGACAGTTTACAATGAGCAGTTCTTC. Its protein product is CSVAGTVYNEQFF.